The rows below give T cell receptor beta chains drawn from one sample of a study of T cell responses to AZD1222 COVID-19 vaccine. Sequenced by immunoSEQ multiplex PCR; TCRdb stores in-frame clones only, minus some. The sample consists of around 150,000 clones, 92% of them appearing once. This specimen consisted of peripheral blood, obtained 28 days after the second AZD1222 dose. The receptors were sampled from an adult who received the AZD1222 COVID-19 vaccine. The CDR3 runs from the conserved cysteine through the conserved F or W. A D gene is named only where the DNA matches it firmly. Rows give clone size only sometimes, using once, few, many, or a class for an expanded clone.

d_call	clone_size	cdr3_length	j_call	v_call	cdr3_nt	cdr3_aa
NA	NA	16	TRBJ2-1	TRBV4-3	TGCGCCAGCAGCCACTACCAGCTGAGCTCCTACAATGAGCAGTTCTTC	CASSHYQLSSYNEQFF
NA	NA	13	TRBJ1-5	TRBV10-2	TGCGCCAGCAGTGAGGCAATACCTCAGCCCCAGCATTTT	CASSEAIPQPQHF
NA	NA	13	TRBJ1-2	TRBV12-3/TRBV12-4	TGTGCCAGCAGCCCGGGTGCTAACTATGGCTACACCTTC	CASSPGANYGYTF
NA	NA	12	TRBJ2-7	TRBV5-6	TGTGCCAGCAGTCGACAAGTCTACGAGCAGTACTTC	CASSRQVYEQYF
TRBD2	NA	21	TRBJ2-1	TRBV19	TGTGCCAGTAGTGCCCCCCACGCGGGACTAGCGGGAGTGTCCTACCACAATGAGCAGTTCTTC	CASSAPHAGLAGVSYHNEQFF
NA	NA	17	TRBJ1-5	TRBV19	TGTGCCAGTAGTATCCGGGGGGCGGACAATAGCAATCAGCCCCAGCATTTT	CASSIRGADNSNQPQHF
TRBD1	once	17	TRBJ2-7	TRBV5-5	TGTGCCAGCAGCTTAGGACCACAGAGGGGGCGTTTATACGAGCAGTACTTC	CASSLGPQRGRLYEQYF
NA	NA	16	TRBJ1-5	TRBV4-1	TGCGCCAGCAGCCTCTTCCCGGGACTATCCAATCAGCCCCAGCATTTT	CASSLFPGLSNQPQHF
TRBD1	NA	17	TRBJ2-1	TRBV30	TGTGCCTGGTGCCGGGACAGGTTTGGATCTTCCTACAATGAGCAGTTCTTC	CAWCRDRFGSSYNEQFF
NA	NA	11	TRBJ2-5	TRBV27	TGTGCCAGCAGTTCCCACGAGACCCAGTACTTC	CASSSHETQYF
NA	NA	16	TRBJ2-7	TRBV19	TGTGCCAGTAGTATCCGACTCCAGCAGCTCTCCTACGAGCAGTACTTC	CASSIRLQQLSYEQYF
NA	NA	13	TRBJ2-1	TRBV3-1/TRBV3-2	TGTGCCAGCAGCCAAGGGGCGGTCAATGAGCAGTTCTTC	CASSQGAVNEQFF
NA	NA	16	TRBJ1-6	TRBV4-2	TGTGCCAGCAGCCAAGATACATCCGGGAATAATTCACCCCTCCACTTT	CASSQDTSGNNSPLHF
TRBD2	NA	17	TRBJ2-3	TRBV7-2	TGTGCCAGCAGCCCCCGACTAGCGGGTGGGAGCACAGATACGCAGTATTTT	CASSPRLAGGSTDTQYF
NA	NA	14	TRBJ2-2	TRBV18	TGTGCCAGCTCACCCTTAGTTCTCACCGGGGAGCTGTTTTTT	CASSPLVLTGELFF
NA	once	14	TRBJ2-3	TRBV30	TGTGCCTGGGACCAGGGGTTCGGCACAGATACGCAGTATTTT	CAWDQGFGTDTQYF
NA	NA	13	TRBJ1-3	TRBV29-1	TGCAGCGTCCAACGTGAGTCTGGAAACACCATATATTTT	CSVQRESGNTIYF
TRBD1	NA	14	TRBJ1-5	TRBV19	TGTGCCAGTAGTCTGGACAGGGCGGGTCAGCCCCAGCATTTT	CASSLDRAGQPQHF
TRBD1	NA	12	TRBJ1-2	TRBV10-1	TGCGCCAGCAGACGGACAGGGGTGGGCTACACCTTC	CASRRTGVGYTF
NA	NA	14	TRBJ2-4	TRBV27	TGTGCCAGCAGGACGCCGACAGAAACGGACATTCAGTACTTC	CASRTPTETDIQYF
NA	NA	12	TRBJ1-6	TRBV5-4	TGTGCCAGCAGCGGGGTTAATTCACCCCTCCACTTT	CASSGVNSPLHF
TRBD1	once	14	TRBJ1-2	TRBV6-5	TGTGCCAGCATCTGGACAGGGGCTAACTATGGCTACACCTTC	CASIWTGANYGYTF
NA	NA	15	TRBJ1-5	TRBV5-6	TGTGCCAGCAGCTTGCGTGGCGCTCTGGGTCAGCCCCAGCATTTT	CASSLRGALGQPQHF
NA	once	15	TRBJ2-7	TRBV6-2/TRBV6-3	TGTGCCAGCAGTTACTCATCAGGTTTCTCCTACGAGCAGTACTTC	CASSYSSGFSYEQYF
NA	NA	15	TRBJ2-1	TRBV23-1	TGCGCCAGCAGTCAATCGGAATGCCTTCTTGTTGAGCAGTTCTTC	CASSQSECLLVEQFF
NA	NA	13	TRBJ1-2	TRBV12-3/TRBV12-4	TGTGCCAGCAGTTCCCGGAGCAGGAATGGCTACACCTTC	CASSSRSRNGYTF
NA	NA	15	TRBJ2-2	TRBV10-3	TGTGCCATCAGTGATCGTGGAGGGATCGCCGGGGAGCTGTTTTTT	CAISDRGGIAGELFF
NA	NA	15	TRBJ1-1	TRBV2	TGTGCCAGCAACAAACCGGGGGGGACGGTGCGGGTAGCTTTCTTT	CASNKPGGTVRVAFF
NA	NA	14	TRBJ1-3	TRBV7-2	TGTGCCAGCAGCTTCAGAGAACTGGGAAACACCATATATTTT	CASSFRELGNTIYF
TRBD1	NA	14	TRBJ1-4	TRBV28	TGTGCCAGCAGTGCGGACAGGCTCGGTGAAAAACTGTTTTTT	CASSADRLGEKLFF
NA	NA	13	TRBJ2-1	TRBV19	TGTGCCAGTAGTGGGGGTAGCGCGGATGAGCAGTTCTTC	CASSGGSADEQFF
TRBD2	NA	16	TRBJ2-3	TRBV9	TGTGCCAGCGGAGGGCTAGCGGGAGGGACCACAGATACGCAGTATTTT	CASGGLAGGTTDTQYF
NA	NA	13	TRBJ2-7	TRBV7-9	TGTGCCAGCAGCTTAGCCGGGGAGCGCGAGCAGTACTTC	CASSLAGEREQYF
NA	once	15	TRBJ1-4	TRBV25-1	TGTGCCAGCAGTGATCCCCGGGACTTTAATGAAAAACTGTTTTTT	CASSDPRDFNEKLFF
NA	NA	12	TRBJ2-3	TRBV12-3/TRBV12-4	TGTGCCAGCAGTGGAGGGGCAGATACGCAGTATTTT	CASSGGADTQYF
TRBD1	NA	18	TRBJ2-3	TRBV3-1/TRBV3-2	TGTGCCAGCAGCCAATGGGACCCTGGGACAGGGGGCACAGATACGCAGTATTTT	CASSQWDPGTGGTDTQYF
TRBD1	NA	17	TRBJ2-7	TRBV4-1	TGCGCCAGCAGCCAAGTCCAACAGGGGGCTAAGTCCTACGAGCAGTACTTC	CASSQVQQGAKSYEQYF
NA	NA	13	TRBJ2-1	TRBV12-3/TRBV12-4	TGTGCCAGCGGCTATCGCTCCTACAATGAGCAGTTCTTC	CASGYRSYNEQFF
TRBD1	NA	13	TRBJ1-2	TRBV18	TGTGCCAGCTCAGTGGACAGGAACTATGGCTACACCTTC	CASSVDRNYGYTF
TRBD1	NA	15	TRBJ2-7	TRBV19	TGTGCCAGTAATTTCCGGACAGGGGGAACCTACGAGCAGTACTTC	CASNFRTGGTYEQYF
NA	once	14	TRBJ1-5	TRBV27	TGTGCCAGCAGTTTACGGGGCGGGAATCAGCCCCAGCATTTT	CASSLRGGNQPQHF
TRBD2	NA	18	TRBJ2-1	TRBV5-1	TGCGCCAGCAGCTTGGTGTCCCCTAGCGGCGGGGGGAGGAATGAGCAGTTCTTC	CASSLVSPSGGGRNEQFF
TRBD2	NA	18	TRBJ2-1	TRBV24-1	TGTGCCACCAGTGACCCGCTAGCGGGAGTTTCCTCCTACAATGAGCAGTTCTTC	CATSDPLAGVSSYNEQFF
NA	NA	13	TRBJ1-2	TRBV7-2	TGTGCCAGCAGCTTACAGGGACGGAGGGGCTACACCTTC	CASSLQGRRGYTF
TRBD1	NA	14	TRBJ1-5	TRBV4-1	TGCGCCAGCAGCCCCGGACAGGGCGATCAGCCCCAGCATTTT	CASSPGQGDQPQHF
NA	NA	15	TRBJ2-6	TRBV3-1/TRBV3-2	TGTGCCAGCAGCAGGGCCCTCTCTGGGGCCAACGTCCTGACTTTC	CASSRALSGANVLTF
NA	NA	15	TRBJ1-6	TRBV4-3	TGCGCCAGCAGCGCTGATAGCTCCTATAATTCACCCCTCCACTTT	CASSADSSYNSPLHF
TRBD2	NA	17	TRBJ2-2	TRBV25-1	TGTGCCAGCAGTGAATATGGGGGAGGGCCAAACACCGGGGAGCTGTTTTTT	CASSEYGGGPNTGELFF
NA	NA	12	TRBJ2-1	TRBV28	TGTGCCAGCACCCTGGAAAACAATGAGCAGTTCTTC	CASTLENNEQFF
TRBD2	NA	16	TRBJ2-3	TRBV6-5	TGTGCCAGCAGTTACTCACTAGCGGGAGGGAGCACGACGCAGTATTTT	CASSYSLAGGSTTQYF
NA	NA	12	TRBJ1-4	TRBV5-6	TGTGCCAGCAGCTCGACGGATGAAAAACTGTTTTTT	CASSSTDEKLFF